A single sample is the source of the 6 T cell receptor beta chains below, sequenced in a study of tumor-infiltrating lymphocytes in primary liver carcinoma. A primer matching the constant region was used to make TCR beta cDNA from 450 to 500 ng of total RNA. Libraries covering TCR beta were generated through three nested multiplex PCR rounds (using a slightly modified ARM-PCR). The first two PCR rounds, around 10 cycles each, used TRBV1-TRBV30 forward primers and a C-beta reverse primer. TCRdb independently ran MiXCR on the multiplex PCR reads; one entry per CDR3 protein. There are some 43,000 distinct CDR3 sequences in the sample; 71% occur only once, and less than 30% lies in the top ten. The study co-extracted DNA and RNA from approximately 20-30 mg of unsorted bulk tissue. Material for sequencing was liver tumor tissue from sampling region 5. The subset: tumor region T5, tumor centre. Receptor source: a man in his forties with primary liver carcinoma and hepatitis B virus infection.

On this clonotype: A junction end diverges from the germline sequence, so it may reflect a read error. The chain recombines TRBV10-1 with TRBJ2-2; TRBD2 might be the D (6 bases). Germline values: CDR1 WNHNN, CDR2 SYGVQD (reference sequence). The CDR3 is 15 amino acids. CDR3 DNA: TGCGCCAGCAGTGAAGGCGGGACGAACACCAGGGAGCTATTTTTT. It translates to CASSEGGTNTRELFF.

In regard to this clonotype: A much larger clone sits a single nucleotide away, making a read error possible. Here the CDR3 omits its conserved ending phenylalanine or tryptophan, so a read error is the likely source. This chain joins TRBV7-8 and TRBJ2-7, with TRBD2 as a possible D gene (10 bases). V lost 1 base, J lost 2 bases, and 21 bases lay in between. CDR1 SGHVS and CDR2 FQNEAQ come from the germline V gene. This CDR3 region has 18 residues. CDR3: CASSLGTGALAGAYEQYL. DNA of the CDR3: TGTGCCAGCAGCTTAGGGACAGGGGCGCTAGCGGGAGCCTACGAGCAGTACCTC.

Comments on this clonotype: At one boundary the junction diverges from the germline segment, which might be a read error. V usage is TRBV29-1 and J usage is TRBJ2-1; D unresolved. Germline CDR1 reads SQVTM; CDR2 reads ANQGSEA. The CDR3 is made up of 11 amino acids. DNA for the CDR3: TGCAGCGTCGATAAGAGGAACGAGCAGTCCTTC. Protein: CSVDKRNEQSF.

On this clonotype itself: A much larger clonotype is one base distant, so this may be a read error. The chain carries TRBV7-9 and TRBJ2-1; D is uncertain. Per germline, CDR1 SEHNR and CDR2 FQNEAQ (reference sequence). The CDR3 totals 15 residues. The CDR3 DNA is TGTGCCAGCAGCTTAGGTCAGTTGGCCCACAATGAGCAGCTCTTC. This sequence encodes CASSLGQLAHNEQLF.

As concerns this clonotype: Sequence at one end of the junction differs from germline and may be a read error. The chain joins TRBV6-2 or TRBV6-3 to TRBJ2-7; 7 positions agree with TRBD1. CDR3 length: 14 amino acids. Per germline, CDR1 MNHEY and CDR2 SVGEGT. In nucleotides, the CDR3 is TGTGCCAGCGGTTCGGGACAGAGCTCCTACGAGCAGTGCTTC. Encoded protein: CASGSGQSSYEQCF.

Comments on this clonotype: This CDR3 is missing its conserved last phenylalanine or tryptophan, likely due to a read error. This chain uses TRBV7-9 with TRBJ2-2; no reliable D call. The CDR3 runs 14 residues. Germline CDR1 is SEHNR and CDR2 is FQNEAQ (reference sequence). This chain's CDR3 is CASSLELNTGELFS. The CDR3 nucleotides read TGTGCCAGCAGCTTAGAACTGAACACCGGAGAGCTGTTTTCT.